The 26 T cell receptor beta chains below were found in one sample sequenced in a study of blood T cell repertoires in COVID-19. Clones were read by immunoSEQ multiplex PCR, and TCRdb kept only the in-frame ones, dropping some. The sample carries 200,000 to 250,000 clones, around nine tenths recorded once. Sequenced material: peripheral blood. These receptors originate from a woman in her fifties or sixties with acute or convalescent COVID-19.

J is TRBJ2-1 and V is TRBV3-1 (or the pseudogene TRBV3-2), with TRBD2 identical over 14 bases. Germline CDR1 reads LGHDT; CDR2 reads YNNKEL (reference sequence). V gave up 2 bases and J gave up 7 bases; unmatched junction bases: 4. The CDR3 runs to 16 residues. DNA for the CDR3: TGTGCCAGCAGCCAAAGGACTAGCGGGAGGAGTAATGAGCAGTTCTTC. Protein: CASSQRTSGRSNEQFF.

The chain joins TRBV5-1 to TRBJ1-2, with 8 bases that match TRBD1. Germline-derived CDR1 and CDR2 are SGHRS and YFSETQ. This CDR3 is built from 15 residues. Losses at the gene ends were 0 bases for V and 4 bases for J; bases not matched to a gene: 5. The CDR3 DNA is TGCGCCAGCAGCTTGGGGCCAGGGGGCCCCTATGGCTACACCTTC. This sequence encodes CASSLGPGGPYGYTF.

The genes are TRBV10-1 and TRBJ2-5; 9 bases are shared with TRBD1. Trimming removed 3 bases from V and 1 base from J; junction bases left unmatched: 6. The length of the CDR3 is 16 residues. Germline assignment: CDR1 WNHNN and CDR2 SYGVQD (reference sequence). The CDR3 loop reads CASSDLQTGGQETQYF. The DNA of the CDR3 is TGCGCCAGCAGTGACCTTCAGACAGGGGGCCAAGAGACCCAGTACTTC.

This chain links TRBV19 with TRBJ1-2; 8 bases align to TRBD1. Germline V gene lookup returns CDR1 LNHDA and CDR2 SQIVND (reference sequence). The CDR3 has 14 residues. After removal of 5 bases from V and 7 bases from J, the junction contained 9 bases not matched to a gene. The CDR3 loop reads CASSPPDRVGGYTF. DNA for the CDR3: TGTGCCAGTAGTCCCCCGGACAGGGTGGGTGGCTACACCTTC.

The V gene is TRBV6-2 or TRBV6-3, the J gene TRBJ2-7, with 11 bases identical to TRBD1. The CDR3 is 15 residues long. The J segment lost 3 bases and the V segment lost 5 bases, leaving 6 bases of the junction unmatched. Germline CDR1 reads MNHEY; CDR2 reads SVGEGT. The CDR3 loop is CASSRTGGLLYEQYF. The CDR3 coding sequence is TGTGCCAGCAGTAGGACAGGGGGCCTACTCTACGAGCAGTACTTC.

The V call is TRBV3-1 (or the pseudogene TRBV3-2), the J call TRBJ2-5; 9 nucleotides align to TRBD1. The ends lost 4 bases at V and 4 bases at J; junction bases unmatched: 10. CDR3 length equals 16 residues. Germline CDR1 is LGHDT and CDR2 is YNNKEL (reference sequence). CDR3 in DNA: TGTGCCAGCAGCCCAGGACAGGGGACGGCTGGAGAGACCCAGTACTTC. Its protein is CASSPGQGTAGETQYF.

This rearrangement joins TRBV7-6 to TRBJ2-2; weak D call: TRBD2 (5 bases). Germline loops: CDR1 SGHVS, CDR2 FNYEAQ. With 1 base removed from V and 0 bases from J, the gap between germline ends came to 9 bases. The CDR3 consists of 16 residues. CDR3 region: CASSLVEGSNTGELFF. The CDR3 nucleotides read TGTGCCAGCAGCTTAGTTGAGGGCTCGAACACCGGGGAGCTGTTTTTT.

With respect to this clone: An end of the junction does not agree with germline; a read error may underlie this. The rearrangement joins TRBV4-3 to TRBJ2-5, with TRBD1 identical over 9 bases. This CDR3 comprises 14 residues. Germline CDR1 reads LGHNA; CDR2 reads YSLEER. CDR3 protein: CASGQGTGWETQYF. The CDR3 nucleotides read TGCGCCAGCGGCCAAGGGACAGGGTGGGAGACCCAGTACTTC.

The chain is built from TRBV9 and TRBJ2-7; no reliable D call. The CDR3 extends over 13 amino acids. Trimming removed 3 bases at V and 3 bases at J, with 10 bases between. Germline V gene sequence: CDR1 SGDLS, CDR2 YYNGEE. The CDR3 spells CASSGPSDYEQYF. For the CDR3, the DNA is TGTGCCAGCAGCGGCCCTAGTGACTACGAGCAGTACTTC.

The chain recombines TRBV4-3 with TRBJ2-1, with D hard to call. The germline CDR1 and CDR2 sequences are LGHNA and YSLEER. Trimming pared 0 bases from V and 12 bases from J, leaving 18 bases between. This CDR3 is 15 amino acids long. CDR3 region: CASSQDVEALSRQFF. The CDR3 DNA is TGCGCCAGCAGCCAAGATGTCGAGGCCTTAAGTCGGCAGTTCTTC.

The J gene is TRBJ2-7, the V gene TRBV5-1; 13 bases line up with TRBD2. CDR1 is SGHRS and CDR2 is YFSETQ in the germline V gene. The trim removed 4 bases at V and 9 bases at J, leaving 13 bases unmatched. The CDR3 is 16 amino acids. CDR3 amino acids: CASSETSGGARVVQYF. CDR3 nucleotide sequence: TGCGCCAGCAGCGAAACTAGCGGGGGGGCTCGGGTGGTGCAGTACTTC.

The chain couples TRBV28 to TRBJ2-7; D is possibly TRBD1 (8 bases). V was trimmed by 3 bases and J by 5 bases, leaving 17 bases between them. The germline V gene has CDR1 MDHEN and CDR2 SYDVKM. The CDR3 has 15 amino acids. The CDR3 spells CASSFLTGGVDEQYF. DNA for the CDR3: TGTGCCAGCAGTTTCCTTACAGGGGGGGTGGACGAGCAGTACTTC.

The table lists this clone with a count of one. The chain uses TRBV5-1 and TRBJ2-7; 16 nucleotides align to TRBD2. V lost 4 bases, J lost 4 bases, and 8 bases stayed unmatched. This CDR3 has 17 residues. CDR1 and CDR2 (germline): SGHRS, YFSETQ. Written as DNA, the CDR3 is TGCGCCAGCAGCCGAGGGACTAGCGGGAGGGGGGAATACGAGCAGTACTTC. The encoded protein is CASSRGTSGRGEYEQYF.

V is TRBV6-4 and J is TRBJ1-2, with D perhaps matching TRBD1 (5 bases). The CDR3 spans 11 residues. Germline V gene lookup returns CDR1 MRHNA and CDR2 SNTAGT. V gave up 2 bases and J gave up 8 bases, with 6 bases separating them. The CDR3 loop reads CASSDGAGYTF. The CDR3 nucleotides are TGTGCCAGCAGTGACGGGGCCGGCTACACCTTC.

The chain has TRBV9 and TRBJ1-2, with D perhaps TRBD1 (6 bases). The CDR3 is 15 residues long. Trimming left V 6 bases short and J 4 bases short, with 19 bases between. Germline loops: CDR1 SGDLS, CDR2 YYNGEE. The chain's CDR3 is CASTASGQPLYGYTF. The CDR3 DNA follows: TGTGCCAGCACCGCCTCAGGACAGCCACTCTATGGCTACACCTTC. Full variable domain (rest looked up from reference TRBV9 and TRBJ1-2): DSGVTQTPKHLITATGQRVTLRCSPRSGDLSVYWYQQSLDQGLQFLIQYYNGEERAKGNILERFSAQQFPDLHSELNLSSLELGDSALYFCASTASGQPLYGYTFGSGTRLTVV.

The rearrangement links TRBV7-3 to TRBJ2-3; TRBD1 agrees at 8 bases. The CDR3 runs 14 residues. J gave up 5 bases and V 3 bases, and 4 bases lay outside the gene matches. CDR1 and CDR2 from the germline V gene are SGHTA and FQGTGA. The CDR3 coding sequence is TGTGCCAGCAGCTTCGGACAGGGAGGAGATACGCAGTATTTT. Translated: CASSFGQGGDTQYF.

The chain has TRBV6-5 and TRBJ2-2; 9 bases agree with TRBD1. The germline V gene encodes CDR1 MNHEY and CDR2 SVGAGI. V trimming: 4 bases; J trimming: 1 base; junction bases outside the gene matches: 4. The CDR3 runs to 16 residues. CDR3 region: CASSSPGQGNTGELFF. DNA for the CDR3: TGTGCCAGCAGTTCACCGGGACAGGGGAACACCGGGGAGCTGTTTTTT.

The chain links TRBV11-3 to TRBJ1-1; D ambiguous. The CDR3 runs 13 residues. The V end was cut by 4 bases, the J end by 2 bases, with 8 bases between. The germline CDR1 and CDR2 sequences are SGHNT and YENEEA. The CDR3 is CASSSGVNTEAFF. CDR3 sequence (DNA): TGTGCCAGCAGCTCCGGGGTAAACACTGAAGCTTTCTTT. Supplemented by reference TRBV11-3 and TRBJ1-1, the full variable domain reads EAGVVQSPRYKIIEKKQPVAFWCNPISGHNTLYWYLQNLGQGPELLIRYENEEAVDDSQLPKDRFSAERLKGVDSTLKIQPAELGDSAVYLCASSSGVNTEAFFGQGTRLTVV.

The genes are TRBV5-1 and TRBJ2-1; D call uncertain. Trimming took 0 bases from V and 0 from J, leaving 10 bases between them. From germline, CDR1 is SGHRS and CDR2 YFSETQ. This CDR3 comprises 16 residues. The CDR3 region has the DNA TGCGCCAGCAGCTTGGCTGCCCTGAGCTCCTACAATGAGCAGTTCTTC. Translation: CASSLAALSSYNEQFF.

The rearrangement joins TRBV19 to TRBJ2-6; weak D call: TRBD2 (5 bases). V was shortened by 3 bases and J by 1 base, with 10 bases between the two germline ends. This CDR3 region has 16 residues. The germline gives CDR1 LNHDA, CDR2 SQIVND (reference sequence). This chain's CDR3 is CASSIREYSGANVLTF. CDR3 sequence (DNA): TGTGCCAGTAGTATTAGGGAGTATTCTGGGGCCAACGTCCTGACTTTC.

The chain links TRBV28 to TRBJ2-1, with a weak D call TRBD2 (6 bases). Trimming took off 5 bases at V and 9 bases at J, with 14 bases between the two ends. Germline lookup yields CDR1 MDHEN and CDR2 SYDVKM. This CDR3 spans 13 amino acids. The CDR3 spells CASSLGGSFEQFF. DNA of the CDR3: TGTGCCAGCAGTCTCGGGGGATCCTTTGAGCAGTTCTTC.

The V call is TRBV6-1, the J call TRBJ1-1; TRBD1 might be the D (5 bases). Germline V gene lookup returns CDR1 MNHNS and CDR2 SASEGT. The CDR3 covers 16 residues. V lost 3 bases and J lost 0, with 14 bases in between. The CDR3 region has the DNA TGTGCCAGCAGTGATCGGTGGGGGGGGATGAACACTGAAGCTTTCTTT. Its translation is CASSDRWGGMNTEAFF.

The chain uses TRBV3-1 (or the pseudogene TRBV3-2) and TRBJ2-7, with 9 bases lining up with TRBD2. The CDR3 length is 16 residues. Looked up from germline, CDR1 is LGHDT and CDR2 is YNNKEL (reference sequence). V shed 3 bases and J 5 bases; nucleotides not matched to a gene: 11. CDR3 nucleotide sequence: TGTGCCAGCAGCCAGCCCTCCGGGACTAGCAGGAACGAGCAGTACTTC. Translated, it gives CASSQPSGTSRNEQYF.

This rearrangement joins TRBV5-5 to TRBJ1-2; 7 positions match TRBD1. Germline-derived CDR1 and CDR2 are SGHKS and YYEKEE (reference sequence). The junction had 11 bases not matched to a gene; V was cut back by 4 bases and J by 2 bases. The CDR3 is 16 residues long. As DNA, the CDR3 is TGTGCCAGCAGCCCCCAGACAGGGTTATTAAACTATGGCTACACCTTC. Residues: CASSPQTGLLNYGYTF.

The genes are TRBV5-4 and TRBJ1-2; D is uncertain. V was trimmed by 2 bases and J by 7 bases, leaving 9 bases between them. CDR3 length equals 12 residues. Germline CDR1 reads SGHNT; CDR2 reads YYREEE (reference sequence). The DNA of the CDR3 is TGTGCCAGCAGCTTAGGAGGGTTTGGCTACACCTTC. It translates to CASSLGGFGYTF.

The rearrangement uses TRBV6-2 or TRBV6-3 and TRBJ2-2, with a possible D match to TRBD2 (5 bases). V was pared by 4 bases and J by 5 bases, with 14 bases between. Germline V gene sequence: CDR1 MNHEY, CDR2 SVGEGT. The CDR3 sequence is 15 residues long. CDR3 DNA sequence: TGTGCCAGCAGTTTTCGAGGAGGTCAGACCGGGGAGCTGTTTTTT. Its translation is CASSFRGGQTGELFF.